This T cell receptor (beta chain) was documented in a study of shared clonotypes between healthy human individuals (dated by TCRdb to the early 2020s). At the level of the whole study: Two women and a few men aged 18 to 49 years were included in the cohort. For each donor, CD4 naive and CD4 memory were each given three plates, CD8 naive was given two plates, and CD8 memory was given one plate. To estimate repertoire size and how much clonotypes are shared between individuals, the study performed deep sequencing of blood TCR repertoires from five healthy adults. To increase sequencing depth and limit assay-specific biases, TCR repertoire library preparation and sequencing were carried out by different laboratories using diverse techniques. Per donor, leukapheresis produced somewhere between about 0.85 and 9.5 billion PBMCs. Study-level results and caveats: When several donors were compared, the shared fraction of clonotypes was roughly 4.8% for naive CD4, around 4% for naive CD8, roughly 2.5% for memory CD4, and less than 0.5% for memory CD8. Pairwise subsampling led to the expectation that sequencing depth would affect the degree of clonotype sharing among donors. Incomplete sequencing was indicated by rarefaction of sorted-subset datasets, despite the large sequencing depth. Only blood was sampled, and tissue TCR repertoires likely differ from those in blood. The small number of donors limited the genetic and exposure-history diversity represented. Compared with non-shared clonotypes, the clonotypes found in all four sorted-subset donors had higher generation probabilities. Larger estimated clonotype richness was generally found for naive subsets than for memory subsets.

Using the deep immunoSEQ assay, TCR CDR3 regions were amplified from genomic DNA by multiplex PCR. For each cell subset, the extracted genomic DNA was distributed evenly across all wells of several immunoSEQ 96-well plates, and each plate served as one replicate. For sorted subsets, about 200 ng genomic DNA, equal to some 30,000 T cell genomes, was loaded into each replicate PCR. Purified libraries were measured with a Qubit 3.0 fluorometer, size-checked on a Bioanalyzer 2100, and measured again with the KAPA Library Quantification kit. Each immunoSEQ 96-well plate was sequenced on its own single-read 150-cycle Illumina NextSeq 550 flow cell. Processing in the source paper ran as follows. The immunoSEQ output contained only junctional sequences without quality scores, so filtering could not match that applied to full-length reads. Sequences were annotated with PyIR, a Python wrapper for IgBLAST v1.9, using IMGT germline references to assign V/J genes and CDR3. Any read was removed if the V/J assignment was weak (E-value above 1e-6), the CDR3 was missing, or the read contained stop codons, out-of-frame junctions, or ambiguous translated residues. V3J clonotypes were defined as sequences sharing an identical inferred V gene, J gene, and CDR3 amino acid sequence. Percentage overlap between repertoires was calculated by dividing the number of shared unique clonotypes by the size of the smaller repertoire. Richness of each repertoire was evaluated using RTK rarefaction, the Chao1 estimator, and Recon v2.1 estimates of unobserved clonotypes. OLGA was used to compute generation probabilities for all TCRbeta clonotypes that the gDNA method yielded from a handful of donors. TCRdb obtained this table from immuneACCESS and retained in-frame rearrangements with V and J assigned. These tables miss some clones; where compared with another copy, unresolved V genes account for less than half of the shortfall, and the remainder is unexplained. The V and J calls and clone size come from that table; D and trimming were worked out from the DNA. Across this sample there are approximately 2.5 million clones, with 80% to 95% seen only once. Together, the top ten hold roughly 0.39% of the sample.

Healthy HIV-negative adults with no recently reported acute infections or vaccinations were included as donors. All donors were Caucasian adults living in Nashville, Tennessee, USA. CD4+ T cells were enriched by magnetic negative selection; naive cells were then positively selected on CD45RA, and the negative fraction formed the memory subset. Blood was collected by leukapheresis, and PBMCs were isolated by Ficoll-Histopaque density gradient centrifugation and then cryopreserved in liquid nitrogen vapor phase. Analytical flow cytometry was used to check the purity and quantity of every magnetically sorted T cell population. Genomic DNA was isolated from each sorted fraction and quantified by UV absorbance on a Nanodrop 2000c. The cysteine opens and the phenylalanine closes a CDR3 of 13 amino acids. Only the CDR3 region is kept as DNA, spanning 39 bases read in frame from base 1. The germline V gene (reference sequence) specifies LNHNV as CDR1 and YYDKDF as CDR2. V loses 8 bases, J loses 9 bases, and the germline ends lie 17 bases apart.

As for this clone: The clone's antigen remains unknown. No much larger clone exists at a distance of one base, and base qualities are not known.

Sequencing was carried out using naive CD4+ T cells from PBMCs. The cell subset or site tag for this specimen amounts to: CD45RA+ positively selected. This clonotype was obtained from a man aged 18 to 30 in good health. Some clones in this sample may be carry-over from other donors' samples. Recombination linked TRBV15 to TRBJ2-1; the best D guess is TRBD2, with 5 bases matching. The CDR3 region: CATQRTSFTEQFF. In nucleotides, the sequence is TGTGCCACCCAGAGAACTAGTTTCACTGAGCAGTTCTTC.